This TCR beta chain was identified in a study of blood T cell repertoires in COVID-19. The overall study: Sample material is recorded as cDNA or gDNA derived from T cells, B-cell-depleted T cells, or PBMCs.

In the original analysis: Estimation of nucleated cell counts relied on the amplification of reference gene primers. Assay used: immunoSEQ multiplex PCR; TCRdb lists only in-frame clones, some missing. V, J and clone size are those of that table, while D and trimming were read from the DNA. There are approximately 140,000 clones in the sample; roughly 90% occur only once, and more than 1% lies in the top ten. Cohorts were determined from participant-reported clinical history. Sequencing used PBMCs or T cells enriched from blood (not recorded which). The TCR was taken from a woman in her twenties or thirties with acute COVID-19.

The CDR3 here is CASSSGQVNQPQHF. CDR3 coding DNA: TGTGCCAGCAGCTCTGGACAGGTCAATCAGCCCCAGCATTTT. The chain couples TRBV2 to TRBJ1-5, with 7 nucleotides matching TRBD1. Germline lookup yields CDR1 SNHLY and CDR2 FYNNEI. V shed 6 bases and J 3 bases; nucleotides not matched to a gene: 5. The CDR3 has 14 residues.